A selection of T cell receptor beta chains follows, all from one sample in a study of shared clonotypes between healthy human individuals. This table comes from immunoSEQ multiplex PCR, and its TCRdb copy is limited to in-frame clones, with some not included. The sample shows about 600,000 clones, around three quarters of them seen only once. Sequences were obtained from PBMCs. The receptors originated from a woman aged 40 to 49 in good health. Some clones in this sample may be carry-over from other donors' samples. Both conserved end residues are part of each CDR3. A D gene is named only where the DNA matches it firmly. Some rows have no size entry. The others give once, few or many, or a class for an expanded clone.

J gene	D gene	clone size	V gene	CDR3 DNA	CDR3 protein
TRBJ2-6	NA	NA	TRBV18	TGTGCCAGCTCACTCCTACTCGGGGGCTCTGGGGCCAACGTCCTGACTTTC	CASSLLLGGSGANVLTF
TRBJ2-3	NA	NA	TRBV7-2	TGTGCCAGCAGCTTAGTAGGACCCCTCCGGACAGATACGCAGTATTTT	CASSLVGPLRTDTQYF
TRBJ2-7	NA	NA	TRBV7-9	TGTGCCAGCAGTTCAATGGATGCCTACGAGCAGTACTTC	CASSSMDAYEQYF
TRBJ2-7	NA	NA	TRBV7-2	TGTGCCAGCAGCTTAGGCGACGTAAGCTACGAGCAGTACTTC	CASSLGDVSYEQYF
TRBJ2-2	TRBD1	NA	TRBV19	TGTGCCAGTAGCCTACAGGGGGCGCCCACCGGGGAGCTGTTTTTT	CASSLQGAPTGELFF
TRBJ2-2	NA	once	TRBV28	TGTGCCAGCAGGGGGACCTTCCAAACTGGGGAGTTGTTTTTT	CASRGTFQTGELFF
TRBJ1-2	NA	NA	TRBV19	TGTGCCAGTAGTATCGGGGCAGTCTATGGCTACACCTTC	CASSIGAVYGYTF
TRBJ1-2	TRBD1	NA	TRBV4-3	TGCGCCAGCAGCCAAGATAGGAACCCGGGACAGGGGGTTCCTAACTATGGCTACACCTTC	CASSQDRNPGQGVPNYGYTF
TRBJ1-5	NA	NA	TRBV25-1	TGTGCCAGCAGTGACCAGAGAGAGGGCGGTCAGCCCCAGCATTTT	CASSDQREGGQPQHF
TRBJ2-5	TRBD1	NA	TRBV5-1	TGCGCCAGCAGCCTTGGACAGGGACAAGAGACCCAGTACTTC	CASSLGQGQETQYF
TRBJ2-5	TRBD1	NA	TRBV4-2	TGTGCCAGCAGCCAAGAGGGGACAGGGGGTAGGAGGGATTGGGAGACCCAGTACTTC	CASSQEGTGGRRDWETQYF
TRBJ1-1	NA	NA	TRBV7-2	TGTGCCAGCAGCTTATTTCGACAGGATGAAGCTTTCTTT	CASSLFRQDEAFF
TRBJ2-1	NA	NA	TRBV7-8	TGTGCCAGCAGCTTAGAGAGTCACCACAATGAGCAGTTCTTC	CASSLESHHNEQFF
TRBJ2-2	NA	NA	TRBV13	TGTGCCAGCAGGGACACATTCACCGGGGAGCTGTTTTTT	CASRDTFTGELFF
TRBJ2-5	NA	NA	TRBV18	TGTGCCAGCTCACCGGCAGCCCTCAGGGAGACCCAGTACTTC	CASSPAALRETQYF
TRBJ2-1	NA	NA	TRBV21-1	TGTGCCAGCAGCAAGAACCAGACTAGCTTGGATGAGCAGTTCTTC	CASSKNQTSLDEQFF
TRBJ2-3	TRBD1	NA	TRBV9	TGTGCCAGCAGCCCCAGGGGACAGGCCACAGATACGCAGTATTTT	CASSPRGQATDTQYF
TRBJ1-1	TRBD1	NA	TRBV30	TGTGCCTGGAGTACAGGGGCGGCGGTCGGTTTCTTT	CAWSTGAAVGFF
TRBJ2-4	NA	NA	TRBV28	TGTGCCAGCAGTTTACTTAGGCGATGGAACATTCAGTACTTC	CASSLLRRWNIQYF
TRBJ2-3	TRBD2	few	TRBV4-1	TGCGCCAGCAGCCAAGGGGAGACTAGCGGGATTGTCACAGATACGCAGTATTTT	CASSQGETSGIVTDTQYF
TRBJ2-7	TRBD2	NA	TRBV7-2	TGTGCCAGCAGCTCCGGGACTAGCGTATCCTACGAGCAGTACTTC	CASSSGTSVSYEQYF
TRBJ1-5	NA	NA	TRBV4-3	TGCGCCAGCAGCCAAGACCAAGGGCAGCCCCAGCATTTT	CASSQDQGQPQHF
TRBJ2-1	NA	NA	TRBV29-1	TGCAGCGCTACTATGGTTGAGCAGTTCTTC	CSATMVEQFF
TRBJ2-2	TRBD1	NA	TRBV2	TGTGCCAGCGGGACAGTGAACACCGGGGAGCTGTTTTTT	CASGTVNTGELFF
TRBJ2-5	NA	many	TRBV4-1	TGCGCCAGCAGCCGCCAGCCCTGGGCCCAAGAGACCCAGTACTTC	CASSRQPWAQETQYF
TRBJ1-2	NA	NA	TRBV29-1	TGCGGCGAGTCCTCAAACTACGGCTACACCTTC	CGESSNYGYTF
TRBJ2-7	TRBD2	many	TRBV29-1	TGCAGCGTGGAGGGTCTAGCGGGAGGGCCCAACGAGCAGTACTTC	CSVEGLAGGPNEQYF
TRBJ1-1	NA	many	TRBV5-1	TGCGCCAGCAGCTCTTCGCCGGACACTGAAGCTTTCTTT	CASSSSPDTEAFF
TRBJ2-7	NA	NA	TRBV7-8	TGTGCCAGCAGCTTAGCAGTCTCCCCAGAAGCTCCTGGCGAGCAGTACTTC	CASSLAVSPEAPGEQYF
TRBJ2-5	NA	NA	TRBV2	TGTGCCAGCGTACAGGGTGGGGTCGGAGAGACCCAGTACTTC	CASVQGGVGETQYF
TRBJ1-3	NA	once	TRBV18	TGTGCCAGCTCACTACCCGGGACTGGGGGAAACACCATATATTTT	CASSLPGTGGNTIYF
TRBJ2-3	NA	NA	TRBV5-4	TGTGCCAGCAGCTCACGACAGGACACAGATACGCAGTATTTT	CASSSRQDTDTQYF
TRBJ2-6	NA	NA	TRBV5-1	TGCGCCAGCAGCTTGGCCTGGGGGGGCGCTGGGGCCAACGTCCTGACTTTC	CASSLAWGGAGANVLTF
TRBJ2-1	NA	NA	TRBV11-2	TGTGCCAGCAGCGTTTCCCCCGGTTATGAGCAGTTCTTC	CASSVSPGYEQFF
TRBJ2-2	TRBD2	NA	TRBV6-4	TGTGCCAGCAGAGCCACTAGCGGGAGCGCCGGGGAGCTGTTTTTT	CASRATSGSAGELFF
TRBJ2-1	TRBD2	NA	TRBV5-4	TGTGCCAGCAGCTTCCGGACTAGCGGGAGGAGCGTGCAGTTCTTC	CASSFRTSGRSVQFF
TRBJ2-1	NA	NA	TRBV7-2	TGTGCCAGCAGCTTAGCGGGAGGCGCCTACAATGAGCAGTTCTTC	CASSLAGGAYNEQFF
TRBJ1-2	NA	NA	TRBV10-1	TGCGCCAGCAGTCCCCGACGCGAGGGGATTTATGGCTACACCTTC	CASSPRREGIYGYTF
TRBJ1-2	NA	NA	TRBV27	TGTGCCAGCAGTTTAAACAGGGACTATGGCTACACCTTC	CASSLNRDYGYTF
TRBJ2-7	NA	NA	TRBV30	TGTGCCTGGAGTGTATGGGGCTTTTTTTACTTC	CAWSVWGFFYF
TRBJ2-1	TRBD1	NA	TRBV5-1	TGCGCCAGCAGCTTGGCGACGACAGGGTTGACCTCCTACAATGAGCAGTTCTTC	CASSLATTGLTSYNEQFF
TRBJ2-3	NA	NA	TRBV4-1	TGCGCCAGCAGCCAACCCAGCAGCGGCACAGATACGCAGTATTTT	CASSQPSSGTDTQYF
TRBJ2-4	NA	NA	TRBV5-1	TGCGCCAGCAGCTTCGGAGGGGCCAAAAACATTCAGTACTTC	CASSFGGAKNIQYF
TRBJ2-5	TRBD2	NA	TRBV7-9	TGTGCCAGCCGCGGGAGAGGAGAGACCCAGTACTTC	CASRGRGETQYF
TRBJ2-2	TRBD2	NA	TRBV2	TGTGCCAGCGCCGAGACTAGCGGTAACACCGGGGAGCTGTTTTTT	CASAETSGNTGELFF
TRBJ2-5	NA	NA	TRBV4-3	TGCGCCAGCAGCCAAAGTGGGGGGGCTGGGGAGACCCAGTACTTC	CASSQSGGAGETQYF
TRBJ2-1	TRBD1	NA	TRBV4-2	TGTGCCAGCAGCCAAGGCCCGACAGGGGCTAGCTCCTACAATGAGCAGTTCTTC	CASSQGPTGASSYNEQFF
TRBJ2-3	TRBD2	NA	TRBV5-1	TGCGCCAGCAGCTTGGCTGCGTCTAGCGGATTTATCACAGATACGCAGTATTTT	CASSLAASSGFITDTQYF
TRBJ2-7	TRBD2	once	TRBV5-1	TGCGCCAGCAGCTTGGGTTTAGGGACTAGCGAGCAGTACTTC	CASSLGLGTSEQYF
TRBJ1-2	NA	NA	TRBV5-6	TGTGCCAGCAGCTTGGGCCCCGGGACCCCCGGGGGGGGCTACACCTTC	CASSLGPGTPGGGYTF
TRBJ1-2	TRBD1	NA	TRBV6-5	TGTGCCAGCAGGGACACAGGGGCCGGGTATGGCTACACCTTC	CASRDTGAGYGYTF
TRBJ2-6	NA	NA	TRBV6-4	TGTGCCAGCAGTGACCCCCTAGCAGACGGGGCCAACGTCCTGACTTTC	CASSDPLADGANVLTF
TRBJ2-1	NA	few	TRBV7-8	TGTGCCAGCAGCCCCCCTTACGGGCCTCTAATGGGGAATGAGCAGTTCTTC	CASSPPYGPLMGNEQFF
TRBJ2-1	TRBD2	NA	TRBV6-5	TGTGCCAGCAGTTACGTGGTAGCGGGAGTCAATGAGCAGTTCTTC	CASSYVVAGVNEQFF